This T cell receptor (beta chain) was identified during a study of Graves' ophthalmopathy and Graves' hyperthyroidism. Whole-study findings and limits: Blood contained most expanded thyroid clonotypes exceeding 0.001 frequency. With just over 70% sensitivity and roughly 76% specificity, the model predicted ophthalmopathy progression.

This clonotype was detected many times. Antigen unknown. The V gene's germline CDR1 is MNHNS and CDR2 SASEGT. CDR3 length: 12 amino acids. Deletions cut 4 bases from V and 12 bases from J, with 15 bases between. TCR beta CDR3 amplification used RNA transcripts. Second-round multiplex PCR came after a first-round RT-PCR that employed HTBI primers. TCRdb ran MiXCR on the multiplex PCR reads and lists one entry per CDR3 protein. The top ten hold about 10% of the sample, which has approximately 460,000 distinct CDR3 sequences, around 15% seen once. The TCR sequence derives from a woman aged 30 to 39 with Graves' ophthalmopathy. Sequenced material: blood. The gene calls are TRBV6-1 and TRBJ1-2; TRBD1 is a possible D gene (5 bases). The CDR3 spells CASSAASGGDTF. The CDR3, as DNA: TGTGCCAGCAGTGCCGCCTCGGGGGGAGACACCTTC.